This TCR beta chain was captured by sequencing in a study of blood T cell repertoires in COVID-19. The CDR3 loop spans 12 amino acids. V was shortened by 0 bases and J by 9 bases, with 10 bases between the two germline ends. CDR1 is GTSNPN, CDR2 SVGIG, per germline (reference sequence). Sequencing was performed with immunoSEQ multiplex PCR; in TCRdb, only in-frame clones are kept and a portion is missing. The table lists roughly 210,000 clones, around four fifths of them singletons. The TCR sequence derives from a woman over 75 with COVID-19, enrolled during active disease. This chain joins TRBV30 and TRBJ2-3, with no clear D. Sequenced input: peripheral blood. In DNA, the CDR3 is TGTGCCTGGAGTGTGGCTTCCCCGACGCAGTATTTT. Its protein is CAWSVASPTQYF.